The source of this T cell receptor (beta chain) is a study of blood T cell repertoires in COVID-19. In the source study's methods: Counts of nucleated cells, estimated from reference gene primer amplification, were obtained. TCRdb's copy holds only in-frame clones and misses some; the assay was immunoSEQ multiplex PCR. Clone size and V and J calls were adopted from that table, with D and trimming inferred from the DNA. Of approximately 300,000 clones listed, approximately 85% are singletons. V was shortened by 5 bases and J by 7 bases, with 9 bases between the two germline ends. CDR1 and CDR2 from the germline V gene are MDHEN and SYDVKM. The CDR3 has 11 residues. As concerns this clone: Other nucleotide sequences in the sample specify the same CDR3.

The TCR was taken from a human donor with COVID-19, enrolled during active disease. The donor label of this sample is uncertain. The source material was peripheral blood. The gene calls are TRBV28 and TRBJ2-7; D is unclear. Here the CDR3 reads CASSLQREQYF. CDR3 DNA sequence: TGTGCCAGCAGTCTTCAGAGGGAGCAGTACTTC.